A single sample is the source of the 10 T cell receptor beta chains below, sequenced in a study of T cell responses to AZD1222 COVID-19 vaccine. The table came from immunoSEQ multiplex PCR; TCRdb's copy has only in-frame clones and leaves some out. The data hold more than 95,000 clones, with 86% observed a single time. The source was peripheral blood, collected 28 days after the second dose of the MenACWY control vaccine. Source of these receptors: an adult who received the MenACWY meningococcal vaccine as a control.

The chain joins TRBV6-1 to TRBJ2-3; TRBD2 agrees at 8 bases. Germline V gene sequence: CDR1 MNHNS, CDR2 SASEGT. The CDR3 sequence is 16 residues long. The V segment lost 2 bases and the J segment 2 bases; nucleotides outside the gene matches: 6. CDR3 residues: CASSELSGGYTDTQYF. In nucleotides, the CDR3 is TGTGCCAGCAGTGAATTGAGCGGGGGCTACACAGATACGCAGTATTTT.

The genes are TRBV18 and TRBJ1-5; TRBD1 is a possible D gene (5 bases). Germline V lookup: CDR1 KGHSH, CDR2 LQKENI. V shed 2 bases and J shed 2 bases, with 7 bases lying between them. The CDR3 is 14 residues long. The CDR3 nucleotides are TGTGCCAGCTCACCAGGAGGGGGCAATCAGCCCCAGCATTTT. Amino acids: CASSPGGGNQPQHF.

V usage is TRBV4-3 and J usage is TRBJ1-3; 7 bases fit TRBD1. With 3 bases clipped from V and 2 bases from J, the junction kept 7 bases outside the gene matches. The CDR3 loop spans 16 amino acids. Germline CDR1 and CDR2: LGHNA and YSLEER. The CDR3 sequence is CASSQSLTGAGNTIYF. The CDR3 nucleotides are TGCGCCAGCAGCCAGTCCTTAACAGGGGCTGGAAACACCATATATTTT.

This clone has just one count. CDR3 sequence (DNA): TGTGCCAGTGTGAAAGGAAACACTGAAGCTTTCTTT. It is translated as CASVKGNTEAFF. This rearrangement joins TRBV19 to TRBJ1-1; D is uncertain. V lost 8 bases, J lost 2 bases, and 9 bases lay in between. CDR3 size: 12 residues. CDR1 and CDR2 from the germline V gene are LNHDA and SQIVND (reference sequence).

V usage is TRBV18 and J usage is TRBJ2-7, with 8 bases that match TRBD2. Germline V gives CDR1 KGHSH, CDR2 LQKENI. The CDR3 is 16 amino acids. The V segment lost 0 bases and the J segment 6 bases; nucleotides outside the gene matches: 10. The CDR3 reads CASSPPIGGGNSEQYF. The CDR3 nucleotides read TGTGCCAGCTCACCACCGATTGGCGGGGGGAATTCCGAGCAGTACTTC.

The chain joins TRBV5-1 to TRBJ1-2, with D uncertain. Germline V gene sequence: CDR1 SGHRS, CDR2 YFSETQ. The CDR3 has 11 residues. Between the trimmed V and J ends, which lost 0 bases and 5 bases, there was a span of 2 bases. CDR3 sequence (DNA): TGCGCCAGCAGCTTGGGTTATGGCTACACCTTC. It is translated as CASSLGYGYTF.

The V and J genes are TRBV28 and TRBJ1-1; a possible D gene is TRBD1 (6 bases). V was trimmed by 6 bases and J by 1 base, leaving 21 bases between them. The CDR3 is 17 residues long. The V gene's germline CDR1 is MDHEN and CDR2 SYDVKM. CDR3 residues: CASSSIQPRTANTEAFF. In nucleotides, the CDR3 is TGTGCCAGCAGCTCAATACAGCCTCGGACAGCGAACACTGAAGCTTTCTTT.

The J gene is TRBJ2-7, the V gene TRBV21-1. TRBV21-1 is flagged as a pseudogene. The CDR3 contains 16 residues. CDR3 amino acids: CASSKCRDGSSYEQYF. The CDR3 region has the DNA TGTGCCAGCAGCAAATGCCGGGACGGAAGCTCCTACGAGCAGTACTTC.

The rearrangement uses TRBV2 and TRBJ2-3; perhaps TRBD1 as D (5 bases). The germline V gene has CDR1 SNHLY and CDR2 FYNNEI. The CDR3 contains 13 residues. Between the trimmed V and J ends, which lost 8 bases and 4 bases, there was a span of 13 bases. CDR3 amino acids: CASPLGRADTQYF. In nucleotides, the CDR3 is TGTGCCAGCCCCTTAGGCAGGGCAGATACGCAGTATTTT.

This clone was recorded a few times. The DNA of the CDR3 is TGTGCCAGCAGCTTGCAGGGGTCTGGAAACACCATATATTTT. This sequence encodes CASSLQGSGNTIYF. This chain joins TRBV28 and TRBJ1-3, with D possibly matching TRBD1 (6 bases). CDR1 and CDR2 from the germline V gene are MDHEN and SYDVKM. Trimming pared 6 bases from V and 1 base from J, leaving 10 bases between. CDR3 length: 14 amino acids. Supplemented by reference TRBV28 and TRBJ1-3, the full variable domain reads DVKVTQSSRYLVKRTGEKVFLECVQDMDHENMFWYRQDPGLGLRLIYFSYDVKMKEKGDIPEGYSVSREKKERFSLILESASTNQTSMYLCASSLQGSGNTIYFGEGSWLTVV.